A single sample is the source of the 26 T cell receptor beta chains below, sequenced in a study of regulatory T cells in long-lasting Graves disease. Construction of the TCR beta libraries employed iRepertoire HTBI primers in conjunction with Arm-PCR of CDR3 regions. TCRdb analysed the multiplex PCR reads with MiXCR anew, one entry per CDR3 protein. The table lists about 340,000 distinct CDR3 sequences, around a fifth of them singletons. Time point in this sample: persistent/refractory GD, antithyroid drugs over 5 years with positive TRAb. RNA extracted from PBMCs served as the sequencing template. The specimen comprised peripheral blood mononuclear cells (PBMCs), sampled when the disease was refractory, from a patient treated with antithyroid drugs. The receptors come from a female donor with Graves disease.

This sequence joins TRBV7-9 and TRBJ2-7; perhaps TRBD2 as D (6 bases). Trimming removed 3 bases at V and 3 bases at J, with 15 bases between. This CDR3 is built from 15 residues. In germline, CDR1 is SEHNR, CDR2 FQNEAQ (reference sequence). In nucleotides, the CDR3 is TGTGCCAGCAGCTTTCCGGGACTTGACCTCTACGAGCAGTACTTC. Its protein product is CASSFPGLDLYEQYF.

The genes are TRBV19 and TRBJ2-2; D is perhaps TRBD1 (5 bases). From germline, CDR1 is LNHDA and CDR2 SQIVND (reference sequence). The germline V and J ends were trimmed by 5 bases and 0 bases, with 10 bases remaining between them. The CDR3 totals 15 residues. The CDR3 protein is CASSRTLSNTGELFF. The CDR3 bases are TGTGCCAGTAGTCGGACACTTTCGAACACCGGGGAGCTGTTTTTT.

This clonotype was seen many times. The J gene is TRBJ1-5, the V gene TRBV28, with D unclear. CDR3 length: 14 amino acids. V shed 1 base and J shed 6 bases, with 10 bases lying between them. CDR1 and CDR2 from the germline V gene are MDHEN and SYDVKM. The DNA of the CDR3 is TGTGCCAGCAGTTTATATGGGTCGGTTCAGCCCCAGCATTTT. It specifies CASSLYGSVQPQHF.

Of note for this clonotype: Its ends do not fully match the called genes, so a read error is possible. The chain has TRBV10-3 and TRBJ2-7, with D possibly TRBD2 on 5 matching bases. The length of the CDR3 is 15 residues. Germline CDR1 ENHRY, CDR2 SYGVKD. CDR3 protein: CAISESGLASYGQYF. CDR3 DNA sequence: TGTGCCATCAGTGAGTCAGGCCTAGCCTCCTACGGGCAGTACTTC.

This clonotype was seen a handful of times. This chain connects TRBV20-1 to TRBJ2-2, with 8 bases lining up with TRBD1. The CDR3 sequence is 15 residues long. From germline, CDR1 is DFQATT and CDR2 SNEGSKA (reference sequence). J was trimmed by 4 bases and V by 4 bases; bases with no gene match: 8. The DNA of the CDR3 is TGCAGTGCTAATTACCAGGGGGCAGGCACCGGGGAGCTGTTTTTT. This codes for CSANYQGAGTGELFF.

The table lists this clonotype with many counts. V usage is TRBV20-1 and J usage is TRBJ2-7; D is possibly TRBD1 (6 bases). The CDR3 extends over 13 amino acids. V lost 3 bases and J lost 1, with 10 bases in between. Germline-derived CDR1 and CDR2 are DFQATT and SNEGSKA (reference sequence). The DNA of the CDR3 is TGCAGTGCTAGGGCCGACAGGTCCTACGAGCAGTACTTC. Amino acids: CSARADRSYEQYF.

There are many counts of this clonotype. The chain employs TRBV28 and TRBJ2-7; a possible D gene is TRBD1 (6 bases). In germline, CDR1 is MDHEN, CDR2 SYDVKM. Trimming left V 0 bases short and J 5 bases short, with 17 bases between. The CDR3 runs 16 residues. This CDR3 is CASSLWRGKGWDEQYF. The CDR3 nucleotides read TGTGCCAGCAGTTTATGGAGGGGGAAGGGATGGGACGAGCAGTACTTC.

Of note for this clonotype: Germline is not matched at one junction end, which may reflect a read error. The chain has TRBV4-2 and TRBJ1-1, with TRBD1 matching over 10 bases. Germline V gene lookup returns CDR1 LGHNA and CDR2 YNFKEQ. The CDR3 has 18 residues. As DNA, the CDR3 is TGTGCCAGCAGCCGCCGGGACAGGGGTTCACCATCCTCCACTGAAGCTTTCTTC. Translation: CASSRRDRGSPSSTEAFF.

This clonotype was detected many times. The chain uses TRBV30 and TRBJ2-2, with unresolved D. The CDR3 sequence is 15 residues long. Trimming stripped 0 bases from V and 1 base from J, with 9 bases between. CDR1 is GTSNPN, CDR2 SVGIG, per germline (reference sequence). The DNA for the CDR3 is TGTGCCTGGAGTGTACTGGGCAAGAACACCGGGGAGCTGTTTTTT. Residues: CAWSVLGKNTGELFF.

J is TRBJ1-4 and V is TRBV20-1; D possibly corresponds to TRBD1 (6 bases). The CDR3 is 15 amino acids. The V gene's germline CDR1 is DFQATT and CDR2 SNEGSKA (reference sequence). V was clipped by 3 bases and J by 7 bases, with 18 bases between them. The CDR3 bases are TGCAGTGCTAGGCTACCAGGGGAATCGGCTGAAAAACTGTTTTTT. Translating gives CSARLPGESAEKLFF.

V is TRBV18 and J is TRBJ2-3; 10 nucleotides match TRBD1. The CDR3 consists of 15 residues. V shed 3 bases, J shed 4 bases, and the junction held 4 bases outside the gene matches. The germline gives CDR1 KGHSH, CDR2 LQKENI. This CDR3 is CASSPGQGRPDTQYF. CDR3 in DNA: TGTGCCAGCTCACCGGGACAGGGGCGTCCAGATACGCAGTATTTT.

This clonotype was seen repeatedly, ten times or more. This chain joins TRBV12-3 or TRBV12-4 and TRBJ2-7, with D possibly being TRBD2 (5 bases). V was shortened by 4 bases and J by 9 bases, with 19 bases between the two germline ends. This CDR3 is 14 amino acids long. CDR3 amino acids: CASSSDFWGLGQYF. The DNA of the CDR3 is TGTGCCAGCAGTTCGGACTTCTGGGGTTTGGGGCAGTACTTC.

Many counts were recorded for this clonotype. The gene calls are TRBV27 and TRBJ2-7, with 10 bases identical to TRBD1. Per germline, CDR1 MNHEY and CDR2 SMNVEV (reference sequence). There are 14 residues in the CDR3. V gave up 9 bases and J gave up 1 base; unmatched junction bases: 6. CDR3 protein: CASGQGVPSYEQYF. CDR3 sequence (DNA): TGTGCCAGTGGACAGGGGGTACCTTCCTACGAGCAGTACTTC.

This clonotype was counted only a few times. This chain joins TRBV19 and TRBJ2-1; 10 positions match TRBD2. Germline loops: CDR1 LNHDA, CDR2 SQIVND (reference sequence). This CDR3 is built from 15 residues. The V and J ends lost 1 base and 5 bases, in that order; junction bases with no gene match: 2. The CDR3 loop is CASSIVAGGNNEQFF. The CDR3 DNA is TGTGCCAGTAGTATAGTAGCGGGGGGCAACAATGAGCAGTTCTTC.

The sample holds a few counts of this clonotype. V and J are TRBV4-1 and TRBJ1-1; a weak D match, TRBD1 (6 bases). Between the trimmed V and J ends, which lost 4 bases and 4 bases, there was a span of 16 bases. Germline lookup yields CDR1 MGHRA and CDR2 YSYEKL. The CDR3 length is 15 residues. DNA of the CDR3: TGCGCCAGCAGCCTGTCTACAGGGAGAGGCACTGAAGCTTTCTTT. Residues: CASSLSTGRGTEAFF.

Regarding this clonotype: This could be a read error, since a much larger clone is one nucleotide away. CDR3 amino acids: CASSQSGHADLPLHF. The CDR3 coding sequence is TGCGCCAGCAGCCAGTCGGGACATGCGGATTTACCCCTCCACTTT. The chain couples TRBV4-3 to TRBJ1-6, with a possible D match to TRBD1 (6 bases). There are 15 residues in the CDR3. Trimming stripped 3 bases from V and 12 bases from J, with 18 bases between. Germline CDR1 LGHNA, CDR2 YSLEER.

V gene TRBV20-1 combines with J gene TRBJ2-7; perhaps TRBD1 as D (6 bases). The CDR3 contains 15 residues. Trimming pared 0 bases from V and 1 base from J, leaving 13 bases between. Germline-derived CDR1 and CDR2 are DFQATT and SNEGSKA (reference sequence). In DNA, the CDR3 is TGCAGTGCTAGAGAAGATAGAACAGGGTCCTACGAGCAGTACTTC. Translated: CSAREDRTGSYEQYF.

V gene TRBV10-1 combines with J gene TRBJ2-7, with 9 bases lining up with TRBD1. Germline V lookup: CDR1 WNHNN, CDR2 SYGVQD (reference sequence). J gave up 5 bases and V 10 bases, and 9 bases lay outside the gene matches. The CDR3 consists of 13 residues. CDR3 DNA: TGCGCCACCGGCGGGACAGGGCCACACGAGCAGTACTTC. It is translated as CATGGTGPHEQYF.

The chain combines TRBV27 with TRBJ1-2; 7 nucleotides match TRBD1. CDR3 size: 14 residues. J lost 9 bases, V lost 2 bases, and 9 bases had no gene match. Germline V gene lookup returns CDR1 MNHEY and CDR2 SMNVEV (reference sequence). The CDR3 loop is CASSLRGTAESYTF. CDR3 sequence (DNA): TGTGCCAGCAGTTTACGGGGGACAGCGGAAAGCTACACCTTC.

The table lists this clonotype with a few counts. The V and J genes are TRBV5-6 and TRBJ1-2, with D tentatively TRBD1 (6 bases). V was pared by 3 bases and J by 4 bases, with 13 bases between. This CDR3 is 14 amino acids long. Germline V lookup: CDR1 SGHDT, CDR2 YYEEEE. The CDR3 sequence: CASSSEQGIYGYTF. CDR3 coding DNA: TGTGCCAGCAGCTCCGAACAGGGTATCTATGGCTACACCTTC.

The V and J genes are TRBV18 and TRBJ1-3, with 7 bases aligning to TRBD1. Germline CDR1 is KGHSH and CDR2 is LQKENI. The CDR3 is 15 amino acids. Trimming removed 3 bases from V and 2 bases from J; junction bases left unmatched: 4. CDR3 in amino acids: CASSPGQLTGNTIYF. Here the CDR3 DNA reads TGTGCCAGCTCACCGGGACAGCTTACTGGAAACACCATATATTTT.

This clonotype was counted many times. The chain joins TRBV12-3 or TRBV12-4 to TRBJ1-6; 8 nucleotides align to TRBD1. V lost 3 bases and J lost 7; bases outside the gene matches: 5. CDR3 size: 15 residues. In nucleotides, the CDR3 is TGTGCCAGCAGTTTCTGGCAGGGGGCGAATTCACCCCTCCACTTT. Translated: CASSFWQGANSPLHF.

The rearrangement uses TRBV11-2 and TRBJ2-2; D ambiguous. The CDR3 has 15 amino acids. From germline, CDR1 is SGHAT and CDR2 FQNNGV. The ends were cut back, 1 base at V and 0 bases at J, with 6 bases in the middle. The CDR3 nucleotides read TGTGCCAGCAGCTTAGCACAGACGAACACCGGGGAGCTGTTTTTT. Protein sequence: CASSLAQTNTGELFF.

This clonotype was seen ten or more times. The V call is TRBV28, the J call TRBJ1-5; maybe TRBD1 (5 bases). CDR1 is MDHEN and CDR2 is SYDVKM in the germline V gene. V lost 8 bases and J lost 2, with 13 bases in between. The CDR3 has 14 residues. The DNA of the CDR3 is TGTGCCAGCTTGGGGGGTTGGGGCAATCAGCCCCAGCATTTT. Protein sequence: CASLGGWGNQPQHF.

This clonotype was counted many times. The CDR3 DNA follows: TGTGCCAGCAGCTTAGATCGAACCGGGACAGGGTTCTACGAGCAGTACTTC. This codes for CASSLDRTGTGFYEQYF. The V and J genes are TRBV11-2 and TRBJ2-7; 9 positions agree with TRBD1. V shed 0 bases and J 3 bases; nucleotides not matched to a gene: 9. Germline V gives CDR1 SGHAT, CDR2 FQNNGV. This CDR3 region has 17 residues.

This clonotype was seen just once. The chain has TRBV12-5 and TRBJ2-1, with TRBD2 matching 7 bases. The germline CDR1 and CDR2 sequences are LGHNT and FRNRAP. There are 16 residues in the CDR3. Losses at the gene ends were 5 bases for V and 6 bases for J; bases not matched to a gene: 13. The CDR3 is CASGHRLAGPSNEQFF. The CDR3, as DNA: TGTGCTAGTGGTCACCGACTAGCAGGCCCGAGCAATGAGCAGTTCTTC. The whole variable domain, filled in from reference TRBV12-5 and TRBJ2-1, reads DARVTQTPRHKVTEMGQEVTMRCQPILGHNTVFWYRQTMMQGLELLAYFRNRAPLDDSGMPKDRFSAEMPDATLATLKIQPSEPRDSAVYFCASGHRLAGPSNEQFFGPGTRLTVL.